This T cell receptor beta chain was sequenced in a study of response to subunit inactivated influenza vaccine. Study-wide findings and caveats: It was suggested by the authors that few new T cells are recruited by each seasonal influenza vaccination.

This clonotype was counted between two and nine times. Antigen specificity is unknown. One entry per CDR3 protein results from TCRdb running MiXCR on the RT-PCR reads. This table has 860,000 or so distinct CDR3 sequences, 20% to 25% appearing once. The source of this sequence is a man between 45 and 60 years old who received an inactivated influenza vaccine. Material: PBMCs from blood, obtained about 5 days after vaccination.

The DNA of the CDR3 is TGTGCCAGCAGCTTGGGGGGGCAAGATACGCAGTATTTT. This gives the protein CASSLGGQDTQYF. The chain couples TRBV5-6 to TRBJ2-3, with a weak D call TRBD1 (6 bases). CDR1 is SGHDT and CDR2 is YYEEEE in the germline V gene. This CDR3 comprises 13 residues. V lost 0 bases and J 5 bases, leaving 7 bases between the germline ends.